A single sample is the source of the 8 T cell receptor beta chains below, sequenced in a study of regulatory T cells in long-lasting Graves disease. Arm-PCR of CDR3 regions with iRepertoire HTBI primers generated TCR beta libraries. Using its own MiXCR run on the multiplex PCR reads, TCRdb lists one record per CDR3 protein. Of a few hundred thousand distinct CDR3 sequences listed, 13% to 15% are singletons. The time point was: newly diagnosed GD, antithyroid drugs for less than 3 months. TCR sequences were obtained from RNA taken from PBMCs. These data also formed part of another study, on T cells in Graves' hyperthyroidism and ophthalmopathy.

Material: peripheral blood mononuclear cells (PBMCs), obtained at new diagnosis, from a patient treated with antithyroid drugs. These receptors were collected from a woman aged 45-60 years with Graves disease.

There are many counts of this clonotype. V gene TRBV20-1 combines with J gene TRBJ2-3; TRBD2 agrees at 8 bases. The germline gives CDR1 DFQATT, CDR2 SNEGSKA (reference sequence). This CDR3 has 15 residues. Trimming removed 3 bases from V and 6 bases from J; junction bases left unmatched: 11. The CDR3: CSASTAGGSRDTQYF. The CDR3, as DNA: TGCAGTGCTAGTACGGCGGGGGGCTCCCGGGATACGCAGTATTTT.

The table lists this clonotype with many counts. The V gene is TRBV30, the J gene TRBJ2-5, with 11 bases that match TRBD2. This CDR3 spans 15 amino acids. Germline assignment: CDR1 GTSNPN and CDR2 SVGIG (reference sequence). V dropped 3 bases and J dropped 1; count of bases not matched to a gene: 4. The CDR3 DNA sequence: TGTGCCTGGAGCAGACTAGCGGGGACCCAAGAGACCCAGTACTTC. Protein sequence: CAWSRLAGTQETQYF.

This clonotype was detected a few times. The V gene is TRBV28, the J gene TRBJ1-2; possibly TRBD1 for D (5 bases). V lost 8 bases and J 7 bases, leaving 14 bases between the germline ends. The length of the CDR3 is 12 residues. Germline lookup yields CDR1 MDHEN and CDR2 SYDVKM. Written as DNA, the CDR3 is TGTGCCAGCTCACGGCAAGGGGTTGGCTACACCTTC. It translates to CASSRQGVGYTF.

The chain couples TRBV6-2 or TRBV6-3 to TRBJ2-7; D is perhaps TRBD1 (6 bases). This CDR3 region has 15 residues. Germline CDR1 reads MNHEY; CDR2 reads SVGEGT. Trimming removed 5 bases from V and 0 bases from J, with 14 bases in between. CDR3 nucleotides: TGTGCCAGCAGTGAAGGACAGAGCCCCTCCTACGAGCAGTACTTC. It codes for CASSEGQSPSYEQYF.

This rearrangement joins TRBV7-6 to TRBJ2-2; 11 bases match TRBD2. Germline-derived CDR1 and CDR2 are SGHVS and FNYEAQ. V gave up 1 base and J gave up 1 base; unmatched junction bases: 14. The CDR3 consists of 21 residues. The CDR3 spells CASSLVVGTSGANLNTGELFF. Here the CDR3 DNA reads TGTGCCAGCAGCTTAGTCGTCGGGACTAGCGGAGCTAATCTGAACACCGGGGAGCTGTTTTTT.

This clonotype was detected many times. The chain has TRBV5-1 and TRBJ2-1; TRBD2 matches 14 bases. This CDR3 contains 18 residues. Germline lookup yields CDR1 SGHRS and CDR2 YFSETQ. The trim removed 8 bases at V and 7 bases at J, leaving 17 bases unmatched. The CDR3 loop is CASSSQSRTSGRPNEQFF. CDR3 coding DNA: TGCGCCAGTTCTTCTCAAAGCCGGACTAGCGGGAGGCCGAATGAGCAGTTCTTC.

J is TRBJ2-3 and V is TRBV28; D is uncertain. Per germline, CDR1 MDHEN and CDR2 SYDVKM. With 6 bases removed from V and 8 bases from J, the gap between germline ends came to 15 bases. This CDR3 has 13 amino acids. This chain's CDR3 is CASRFQGSGTQYF. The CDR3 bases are TGTGCCAGCAGATTTCAAGGGTCGGGTACGCAGTATTTT.

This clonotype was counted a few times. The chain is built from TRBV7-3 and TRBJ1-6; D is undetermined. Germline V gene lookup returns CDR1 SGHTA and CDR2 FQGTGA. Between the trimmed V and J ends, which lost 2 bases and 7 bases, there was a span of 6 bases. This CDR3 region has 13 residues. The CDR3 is CASSLQENSPLHF. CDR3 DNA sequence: TGTGCCAGCAGCTTACAGGAAAATTCACCCCTCCACTTT.